The rows below give T cell receptor beta chains drawn from one sample of a study. MiXCR, run by TCRdb on the 5' RACE reads, gives a single entry per CDR3 protein. The sample consists of roughly 4,900 distinct CDR3 sequences, roughly 34% of them appearing once. Sequencing was carried out using memory CD4+ T cells sorted from blood. These receptors were collected from a female donor with breast cancer. CDR3s include the opening cysteine and the closing phenylalanine or tryptophan. D genes are given only for firm matches. The listing skips clone size in some rows; elsewhere it reads once, few, many or a size class.

v_gene: TRBV19; abundance: .; j_gene: TRBJ1-1; len: 13; d_gene: .; CDR3aa: CACRGGWGTEAFF; CDR3nt: TGTGCCTGTCGCGGGGGATGGGGCACTGAAGCTTTCTTT
v_gene: TRBV7-8; abundance: once; j_gene: TRBJ2-7; len: 14; d_gene: .; CDR3aa: CASSFTGTVYEQYF; CDR3nt: TGTGCCAGCAGCTTTACCGGGACGGTTTACGAGCAGTACTTC
v_gene: TRBV6-5; abundance: .; j_gene: TRBJ2-1; len: 15; d_gene: .; CDR3aa: CASSYSSTTYNEQFF; CDR3nt: TGTGCCAGCAGTTACTCCAGCACCACCTACAATGAGCAGTTCTTC
v_gene: TRBV20-1; abundance: .; j_gene: TRBJ2-3; len: 15; d_gene: .; CDR3aa: CSAQMAGHITDTQYF; CDR3nt: TGCAGTGCTCAGATGGCGGGGCATATCACAGATACGCAGTATTTT
v_gene: TRBV5-5; abundance: many; j_gene: TRBJ1-2; len: 18; d_gene: .; CDR3aa: CASSLASLSLRGGYGYTF; CDR3nt: TGTGCCAGCAGCTTGGCCTCCTTGAGCCTCAGAGGGGGCTATGGCTACACCTTC
v_gene: TRBV6-4; abundance: .; j_gene: TRBJ2-7; len: 15; d_gene: .; CDR3aa: CAGSDSGPRPYEQYF; CDR3nt: TGTGCCGGCAGTGATTCAGGGCCACGACCCTACGAGCAGTACTTC
v_gene: TRBV7-6; abundance: few; j_gene: TRBJ2-1; len: 15; d_gene: TRBD2; CDR3aa: CASSFEREIFREQFF; CDR3nt: TGTGCCAGCAGCTTTGAGCGGGAGATCTTCAGGGAGCAGTTCTTC
v_gene: TRBV5-1; abundance: few; j_gene: TRBJ2-1; len: 14; d_gene: .; CDR3aa: CASSLMPGYNEQFF; CDR3nt: TGCGCCAGCAGCTTGATGCCAGGCTACAATGAGCAGTTCTTC
v_gene: TRBV10-3; abundance: .; j_gene: TRBJ1-1; len: 13; d_gene: .; CDR3aa: CATGAVGNTEAFF; CDR3nt: TGTGCCACAGGGGCGGTGGGAAACACTGAAGCTTTCTTT
v_gene: TRBV7-2; abundance: many; j_gene: TRBJ2-1; len: 15; d_gene: .; CDR3aa: CASRGRGPSYNEQFF; CDR3nt: TGTGCCAGCAGGGGGCGGGGCCCTTCCTACAATGAGCAGTTCTTC
v_gene: TRBV5-1; abundance: medium-sized; j_gene: TRBJ2-3; len: 17; d_gene: TRBD2; CDR3aa: CASSSGTSGKNTDTQYF; CDR3nt: TGCGCCAGCAGCTCCGGGACTAGCGGAAAGAACACAGATACGCAGTATTTT
v_gene: TRBV6-2/TRBV6-3; abundance: many; j_gene: TRBJ2-1; len: 17; d_gene: TRBD2; CDR3aa: CASSYKWEGGTYNEQFF; CDR3nt: TGTGCCAGCAGTTACAAATGGGAGGGAGGTACCTACAATGAGCAGTTCTTC
v_gene: TRBV5-1; abundance: .; j_gene: TRBJ1-5; len: 21; d_gene: TRBD1; CDR3aa: CASRKLDPGQKMRSSNQPQHF; CDR3nt: TGCGCCAGCCGAAAACTGGACCCGGGACAGAAAATGAGATCTAGCAATCAGCCCCAGCATTTT
v_gene: TRBV12-3/TRBV12-4; abundance: medium-sized; j_gene: TRBJ1-5; len: 19; d_gene: .; CDR3aa: CASSLVRGWGEGVYQPQHF; CDR3nt: TGTGCCAGCAGTTTAGTGAGGGGATGGGGAGAGGGGGTATATCAGCCCCAGCATTTT
v_gene: TRBV27; abundance: .; j_gene: TRBJ2-1; len: 16; d_gene: .; CDR3aa: CASSPFRSSSYNEQFF; CDR3nt: TGTGCCAGCAGTCCCTTCCGTTCGAGCTCCTACAATGAGCAGTTCTTC
v_gene: TRBV6-1; abundance: few; j_gene: TRBJ1-1; len: 13; d_gene: .; CDR3aa: CASRATQGDGAFF; CDR3nt: TGTGCCAGCAGGGCTACCCAGGGTGACGGGGCTTTCTTT
v_gene: TRBV11-2; abundance: .; j_gene: TRBJ2-5; len: 14; d_gene: .; CDR3aa: CASSLVAYQETQYF; CDR3nt: TGTGCCAGCAGCTTAGTGGCGTACCAAGAGACCCAGTACTTC
v_gene: TRBV3-1; abundance: many; j_gene: TRBJ2-7; len: 12; d_gene: .; CDR3aa: CASSQAGYEQYF; CDR3nt: TGTGCCAGCAGCCAAGCGGGGTACGAGCAGTACTTC
v_gene: TRBV2; abundance: many; j_gene: TRBJ1-5; len: 14; d_gene: .; CDR3aa: CASRRGTSIQPQHF; CDR3nt: TGTGCCAGCCGGAGAGGGACTTCAATACAGCCCCAGCATTTT
v_gene: TRBV27; abundance: .; j_gene: TRBJ2-2; len: 14; d_gene: .; CDR3aa: CASRTGPRHGELFF; CDR3nt: TGTGCCAGCAGAACCGGGCCAAGACACGGGGAGCTGTTTTTT
v_gene: TRBV30; abundance: few; j_gene: TRBJ2-1; len: 12; d_gene: .; CDR3aa: CAWRRSYNEQFF; CDR3nt: TGTGCCTGGCGGAGGTCCTACAATGAGCAGTTCTTC
v_gene: TRBV6-2/TRBV6-3; abundance: few; j_gene: TRBJ2-7; len: 12; d_gene: .; CDR3aa: CASSYDTYEQYF; CDR3nt: TGTGCCAGCAGTTACGACACCTACGAGCAGTACTTC
v_gene: TRBV20-1; abundance: few; j_gene: TRBJ1-1; len: 15; d_gene: TRBD1; CDR3aa: CSARVQGAIGTEAFF; CDR3nt: TGCAGTGCTAGAGTACAGGGGGCTATAGGGACTGAAGCTTTCTTT
v_gene: TRBV20-1; abundance: once; j_gene: TRBJ1-1; len: 12; d_gene: .; CDR3aa: CSARGGEAEAFF; CDR3nt: TGCAGTGCTAGAGGGGGAGAGGCTGAAGCTTTCTTT
v_gene: TRBV6-5; abundance: few; j_gene: TRBJ1-1; len: 13; d_gene: .; CDR3aa: CASSYLGYTEAFF; CDR3nt: TGTGCCAGCAGTTATTTGGGGTACACTGAAGCTTTCTTT
v_gene: TRBV7-2; abundance: medium-sized; j_gene: TRBJ2-3; len: 11; d_gene: .; CDR3aa: CASSSTDTQYF; CDR3nt: TGTGCCAGCAGCAGCACAGATACGCAGTATTTT
v_gene: TRBV9; abundance: medium-sized; j_gene: TRBJ1-1; len: 14; d_gene: .; CDR3aa: CASSVDTGSTEAFF; CDR3nt: TGTGCCAGCAGCGTGGACACAGGGAGCACTGAAGCTTTCTTT
v_gene: TRBV12-3/TRBV12-4; abundance: .; j_gene: TRBJ2-3; len: 14; d_gene: .; CDR3aa: CASSLGLSTDTQYF; CDR3nt: TGTGCCAGCAGTTTAGGTCTGAGCACAGATACGCAGTATTTT
v_gene: TRBV4-2; abundance: medium-sized; j_gene: TRBJ2-3; len: 18; d_gene: TRBD2; CDR3aa: CASSPSGRAGGGSDTQYF; CDR3nt: TGTGCCAGCAGCCCTAGCGGGAGGGCCGGGGGTGGGTCAGATACGCAGTATTTT
v_gene: TRBV20-1; abundance: .; j_gene: TRBJ2-1; len: 13; d_gene: TRBD2; CDR3aa: CSVKAGGYNVQFF; CDR3nt: TGCAGTGTTAAAGCGGGAGGTTACAATGTGCAGTTCTTC
v_gene: TRBV20-1; abundance: .; j_gene: TRBJ2-1; len: 13; d_gene: .; CDR3aa: CSAVADPYNEQFF; CDR3nt: TGCAGTGCTGTAGCGGATCCTTACAATGAGCAGTTCTTC